These T cell receptor beta chains were read from a single sample in a study of vaccination effects on CD4 cells after COVID-19. These receptors have no identified antigens. Here immunoSEQ multiplex PCR was the method, and the copy in TCRdb shows in-frame clones only, minus some. The data show approximately 87,000 clones, with roughly 72% seen just once and approximately 1.7% held by the top ten. This specimen was CD4+ T cells from PBMCs cultured with HCoV-229E spike peptides, taken before COVID-19 vaccination. Receptor source: a human donor who received a COVID-19 vaccine. The CDR3 runs from the conserved cysteine through the conserved F or W. The D gene is left open where the match is weak. Some rows mark clone size as missing; the rest say once, few, many or name a class of expanded clone.

v_call: TRBV7-8
j_call: TRBJ1-3
d_call: -
clone_size: -
cdr3_nt: TGTGCCAGCATAACCGGGACAATCTACTCTGGAAACACCATATATTTT
cdr3_aa: CASITGTIYSGNTIYF

v_call: TRBV7-6
j_call: TRBJ2-2
d_call: -
clone_size: few
cdr3_nt: TGTGCCAGCAGCTTGAGGGGGGGAACGAACACCGGGGAGCTGTTTTTT
cdr3_aa: CASSLRGGTNTGELFF

v_call: TRBV27
j_call: TRBJ2-2
d_call: -
clone_size: -
cdr3_nt: TGTGCCAGCAGTTTATTCGGGGGCACGAACACCGGGGAGCTGTTTTTT
cdr3_aa: CASSLFGGTNTGELFF

v_call: TRBV4-1
j_call: TRBJ1-5
d_call: -
clone_size: -
cdr3_nt: TGCGCCAGCAGCCAAGAGTGGCGGGGTCAGCCCCAGCATTTT
cdr3_aa: CASSQEWRGQPQHF

v_call: TRBV5-5
j_call: TRBJ2-5
d_call: TRBD2
clone_size: -
cdr3_nt: TGTGCCAGCAGCTTGTCGGGGGGTGACGCGACCCAGTACTTC
cdr3_aa: CASSLSGGDATQYF

v_call: TRBV19
j_call: TRBJ1-5
d_call: -
clone_size: -
cdr3_nt: TGTGCCAGTAGTATTGACTACACGAAAGGGTCCAATCAGCCCCAGCATTTT
cdr3_aa: CASSIDYTKGSNQPQHF

v_call: TRBV15
j_call: TRBJ2-1
d_call: -
clone_size: -
cdr3_nt: TGTGCCACCAGCGGGACAAGCCCCGGGGATGAGCAGTTCTTC
cdr3_aa: CATSGTSPGDEQFF

v_call: TRBV7-2
j_call: TRBJ2-2
d_call: TRBD1
clone_size: -
cdr3_nt: TGTGCCAGCAGCCCGGGGACAGGGAGAATGACTAACGGGGAGCTGTTTTTT
cdr3_aa: CASSPGTGRMTNGELFF

v_call: TRBV6-6
j_call: TRBJ1-6
d_call: TRBD1
clone_size: -
cdr3_nt: TGTGCCAGCAGTTACTCGGACAGGGGAGGCTCACCCCTCCACTTT
cdr3_aa: CASSYSDRGGSPLHF

v_call: TRBV27
j_call: TRBJ1-1
d_call: -
clone_size: few
cdr3_nt: TGTGCCAGCAGTCCTCTGGGGGGCATGGCTTTCTTT
cdr3_aa: CASSPLGGMAFF

v_call: TRBV5-6
j_call: TRBJ1-3
d_call: TRBD1
clone_size: -
cdr3_nt: TGTGCCAGCAGCTGGACAGGGGGCTCTGGAAACACCATATATTTT
cdr3_aa: CASSWTGGSGNTIYF

v_call: TRBV19
j_call: TRBJ2-5
d_call: -
clone_size: once
cdr3_nt: TGTGCCAGTAGTCCTAACGAGGAGACCCAGTACTTC
cdr3_aa: CASSPNEETQYF

v_call: TRBV27
j_call: TRBJ2-2
d_call: -
clone_size: -
cdr3_nt: TGTGCCAGCACCATCGTAGGGTTCGCGAACACCGGGGAGCTGTTTTTT
cdr3_aa: CASTIVGFANTGELFF

v_call: TRBV24-1
j_call: TRBJ2-3
d_call: TRBD1
clone_size: -
cdr3_nt: TGTGCCACCAGTGATTTTACAGGGGTAGATACGCAGTATTTT
cdr3_aa: CATSDFTGVDTQYF

v_call: TRBV19
j_call: TRBJ2-2
d_call: -
clone_size: -
cdr3_nt: TGTGCCACCACACTAGAGCCGACGAACACCGGGGAGCTGTTTTTT
cdr3_aa: CATTLEPTNTGELFF

v_call: TRBV5-1
j_call: TRBJ1-1
d_call: -
clone_size: -
cdr3_nt: TGCGCCAGCAGCTTGGATGGTTGGAACACTGAAGCTTTCTTT
cdr3_aa: CASSLDGWNTEAFF

v_call: TRBV19
j_call: TRBJ1-2
d_call: -
clone_size: -
cdr3_nt: TGTGCCAGTAGTGTGTCGGGGAACTATGGCTACACCTTC
cdr3_aa: CASSVSGNYGYTF

v_call: TRBV10-3
j_call: TRBJ1-4
d_call: -
clone_size: -
cdr3_nt: TGTGCCAGGATTGAGGGGTTTCGTATTGAAAAACTGTTTTTT
cdr3_aa: CARIEGFRIEKLFF

v_call: TRBV10-2
j_call: TRBJ2-5
d_call: TRBD2
clone_size: -
cdr3_nt: TGCGCCAGCAGTGAGTCAGGGTTGACTAGCGGGGCTGAGACCCAGTACTTC
cdr3_aa: CASSESGLTSGAETQYF

v_call: TRBV18
j_call: TRBJ1-1
d_call: TRBD1
clone_size: -
cdr3_nt: TGTGCCAGCTCACCTCGGACAGGGGTATTAATGAACACTGAAGCTTTCTTT
cdr3_aa: CASSPRTGVLMNTEAFF

v_call: TRBV5-1
j_call: TRBJ2-2
d_call: TRBD1
clone_size: -
cdr3_nt: TGCGCCAGCAGCACAAGACAGGGGATCACCGGGGAGCTGTTTTTT
cdr3_aa: CASSTRQGITGELFF

v_call: TRBV18
j_call: TRBJ1-3
d_call: TRBD1
clone_size: -
cdr3_nt: TGTGCCAGCTCTCAACAACAGGGGTTTGCTGGAAACACCATATATTTT
cdr3_aa: CASSQQQGFAGNTIYF

v_call: TRBV5-6
j_call: TRBJ1-5
d_call: TRBD1
clone_size: -
cdr3_nt: TGTGCCAGCAGCCAGACAGGGCTCAATCAGCCCCAGCATTTT
cdr3_aa: CASSQTGLNQPQHF

v_call: TRBV7-2
j_call: TRBJ1-5
d_call: -
clone_size: few
cdr3_nt: TGTGCCAGCAGCTACCTTGCGGGCGGGGGTCAGCCCCAGCATTTT
cdr3_aa: CASSYLAGGGQPQHF

v_call: TRBV7-6
j_call: TRBJ2-6
d_call: -
clone_size: -
cdr3_nt: TGTGCCAGCAGCCCTCGGACGGACCGCTCCCTGAGGGCCAACGTCCTGACTTTC
cdr3_aa: CASSPRTDRSLRANVLTF

v_call: TRBV7-2
j_call: TRBJ1-4
d_call: TRBD1
clone_size: -
cdr3_nt: TGTGCCAGCAGCTTATCCGGGACAGCTAAAAAACTGTTTTTT
cdr3_aa: CASSLSGTAKKLFF

v_call: TRBV5-1
j_call: TRBJ1-1
d_call: -
clone_size: -
cdr3_nt: TGCGCCAGCAGCCGGGGAGGGAACACTGAAGCTTTCTTT
cdr3_aa: CASSRGGNTEAFF

v_call: TRBV5-4
j_call: TRBJ2-3
d_call: -
clone_size: -
cdr3_nt: TGTGCCAGCAGCTTGGGGCTGGAGGGACTCCTAAGGTATTTT
cdr3_aa: CASSLGLEGLLRYF

v_call: TRBV5-1
j_call: TRBJ1-3
d_call: -
clone_size: once
cdr3_nt: TGCGCCAGCCAGAGGACTCCCGGAGGCGCTGGAAACACCATATATTTT
cdr3_aa: CASQRTPGGAGNTIYF

v_call: TRBV5-5
j_call: TRBJ1-5
d_call: -
clone_size: -
cdr3_nt: TGTGCCAGCAGCCCGAACATCCTGGGAGAGCCCCAGCATTTT
cdr3_aa: CASSPNILGEPQHF

v_call: TRBV15
j_call: TRBJ2-3
d_call: TRBD2
clone_size: -
cdr3_nt: TGTGCCACCAGCGACTTATCCCTAGCGGGGGGTAAAGATACGCAGTATTTT
cdr3_aa: CATSDLSLAGGKDTQYF

v_call: TRBV25-1
j_call: TRBJ2-1
d_call: -
clone_size: -
cdr3_nt: TGTGCCAGCAGTGAATGGGGAGCCCTGGGGGACAATGAGCAGTTCTTC
cdr3_aa: CASSEWGALGDNEQFF